Below, 28 T cell receptor beta chains from the same sample are listed, as sequenced in a study of identifying expanded T cells in peripheral blood. Assay used: immunoSEQ multiplex PCR; TCRdb lists only in-frame clones, some missing. Here the sample spans 55,000 to 75,000 clones, about 90% being singletons. The sequenced sample consisted of blood. The receptors stem from a person aged 18 to 69 in good health.

V gene TRBV30 combines with J gene TRBJ2-1, with D hard to call. Trimming shortened V by 1 base and J by 0 bases, and 4 bases separated the two germline ends. The length of the CDR3 is 13 residues. Germline V gives CDR1 GTSNPN, CDR2 SVGIG (reference sequence). DNA for the CDR3: TGTGCCTGGAGTGGCAGCTCCTACAATGAGCAGTTCTTC. Translation: CAWSGSSYNEQFF. The variable domain in full, completed from reference TRBV30 and TRBJ2-1, reads SQTIHQWPATLVQPVGSPLSLECTVEGTSNPNLYWYRQAAGRGLQLLFYSVGIGQISSEVPQNLSASRPQDRQFILSSKKLLLSDSGFYLCAWSGSSYNEQFFGPGTRLTVL.

This chain uses TRBV28 with TRBJ2-2; perhaps TRBD1 as D (5 bases). The CDR3 length is 15 residues. The germline V gene encodes CDR1 MDHEN and CDR2 SYDVKM. Trimming took off 5 bases at V and 2 bases at J, with 12 bases between the two ends. The chain's CDR3 is CASSVLQGNTGELFF. For the CDR3, the DNA is TGTGCCAGCAGTGTCCTCCAGGGTAACACCGGGGAGCTGTTTTTT.

This sequence joins TRBV9 and TRBJ2-7; weak D call: TRBD2 (6 bases). This CDR3 spans 14 amino acids. V lost 3 bases to trimming and J lost 2 bases, with 12 bases between them. The V gene's germline CDR1 is SGDLS and CDR2 YYNGEE. CDR3 nucleotides: TGTGCCAGCAGCGGCCGGGACTGGCCCTACGAGCAGTACTTC. It encodes CASSGRDWPYEQYF.

This clone occurred once. V and J are TRBV27 and TRBJ2-7, with a possible D match to TRBD2 (5 bases). CDR3 length: 14 amino acids. V was trimmed by 3 bases and J by 3 bases, leaving 12 bases between them. CDR1 and CDR2 from the germline V gene are MNHEY and SMNVEV (reference sequence). CDR3 region: CASSLKSGLYEQYF. The CDR3 DNA reads TGTGCCAGCAGTTTGAAGAGCGGCCTCTACGAGCAGTACTTC.

The chain links TRBV5-1 to TRBJ2-3; TRBD2 matches 13 bases. Germline CDR1 and CDR2: SGHRS and YFSETQ. J lost 3 bases, V lost 3 bases, and 4 bases had no gene match. CDR3 length: 16 amino acids. CDR3 in amino acids: CASSYRLAGGTDTQYF. The CDR3 nucleotides read TGCGCCAGCAGCTACAGACTAGCGGGAGGAACAGATACGCAGTATTTT.

This chain joins TRBV7-6 and TRBJ2-1, with 8 nucleotides matching TRBD1. The length of the CDR3 is 16 residues. Germline V gene sequence: CDR1 SGHVS, CDR2 FNYEAQ. J gave up 0 bases and V 6 bases, and 7 bases lay outside the gene matches. CDR3 DNA: TGTGCCAGCAGAGGGACAGGCCCCAGCTCCTACAATGAGCAGTTCTTC. Its translation is CASRGTGPSSYNEQFF.

This chain links TRBV10-3 with TRBJ2-1; D not certain. The V gene lost 3 bases and the J gene lost 5 bases, with 11 bases spanning the gap. Germline-derived CDR1 and CDR2 are ENHRY and SYGVKD. The CDR3 totals 14 residues. The DNA of the CDR3 is TGTGCCATCAGTGATAGAACGGCCGACAATGAGCAGTTCTTC. Protein product: CAISDRTADNEQFF.

This chain links TRBV6-1 with TRBJ1-1, with TRBD1 as a possible D gene (6 bases). V lost 7 bases and J lost 4, with 13 bases in between. Germline V gene sequence: CDR1 MNHNS, CDR2 SASEGT. CDR3 length equals 13 residues. CDR3 amino acids: CASTTGRGTEAFF. The DNA for the CDR3 is TGTGCCAGCACCACAGGGAGGGGCACTGAAGCTTTCTTT.

The CDR3 spells CSVGHYEQYF. DNA for the CDR3: TGCAGCGTCGGGCATTATGAGCAGTACTTC. The rearrangement links TRBV29-1 to TRBJ2-7; D not resolved. This CDR3 has 10 amino acids. Trimming took off 6 bases at V and 7 bases at J, with 10 bases between the two ends. Germline loops: CDR1 SQVTM, CDR2 ANQGSEA.

The V gene is TRBV2, the J gene TRBJ2-2; D is unresolved. V lost 2 bases and J lost 5, with 9 bases in between. Germline loops: CDR1 SNHLY, CDR2 FYNNEI. This CDR3 is 14 amino acids long. CDR3 residues: CASSERMLTGELFF. DNA of the CDR3: TGTGCCAGCAGTGAAAGGATGCTTACCGGGGAGCTGTTTTTT.

This clone came up once. The chain joins TRBV30 to TRBJ1-6, with 7 bases that match TRBD1. The junction had 4 bases not matched to a gene; V was cut back by 0 bases and J by 8 bases. The length of the CDR3 is 14 residues. Germline lookup yields CDR1 GTSNPN and CDR2 SVGIG (reference sequence). The CDR3 sequence is CAWSVRGGDSPLHF. CDR3 nucleotides: TGTGCCTGGAGTGTACGAGGGGGCGATTCACCCCTCCACTTT.

V usage is TRBV2 and J usage is TRBJ2-1; a weak D match, TRBD2 (5 bases). Germline loops: CDR1 SNHLY, CDR2 FYNNEI. The germline V and J ends were trimmed by 3 bases and 5 bases, with 14 bases remaining between them. This CDR3 has 15 residues. The CDR3 DNA reads TGTGCCAGCAGTGATTCGACCCGGGATAACAATGAGCAGTTCTTC. Protein sequence: CASSDSTRDNNEQFF.

V and J are TRBV4-3 and TRBJ1-1; TRBD1 aligns across 7 bases. V lost 1 base, J lost 10 bases, and 3 bases stayed unmatched. Germline CDR1 reads LGHNA; CDR2 reads YSLEER. This CDR3 region has 12 residues. The CDR3 DNA is TGCGCCAGCAGCCAAGGCCAGGGGGTAGCTTTCTTT. It encodes CASSQGQGVAFF.

This clone has a single count. This sequence joins TRBV5-6 and TRBJ2-7; tentative D call: TRBD1 (7 bases). Germline lookup yields CDR1 SGHDT and CDR2 YYEEEE. Trimming removed 2 bases at V and 3 bases at J, with 12 bases between. This CDR3 is 14 amino acids long. CDR3 nucleotide sequence: TGTGCCAGCAGCTTTCAGGGGGGTCGCTACGAGCAGTACTTC. Translating it yields CASSFQGGRYEQYF.

The V and J genes are TRBV6-6 and TRBJ1-1; tentative D call: TRBD1 (6 bases). This CDR3 has 15 residues. Deletions cut 0 bases from V and 4 bases from J, with 12 bases between. Germline assignment: CDR1 MNHNY and CDR2 SVGAGI (reference sequence). The CDR3 DNA reads TGTGCCAGCAGTTACTCTCAGGGGTTCGGCACTGAAGCTTTCTTT. Translated, it gives CASSYSQGFGTEAFF.

This chain connects TRBV28 to TRBJ1-3, with 10 positions matching TRBD1. The CDR3 loop spans 18 amino acids. V was clipped by 6 bases and J by 0 bases; unmatched bases: 11. The germline CDR1 and CDR2 sequences are MDHEN and SYDVKM. The CDR3 bases are TGTGCCAGCAGAGATACCGGGACAGGGGATGTCTCTGGAAACACCATATATTTT. Amino acid sequence: CASRDTGTGDVSGNTIYF.

The chain has TRBV28 and TRBJ2-7; D gene ambiguous. CDR1 is MDHEN and CDR2 is SYDVKM in the germline V gene. Deletions cut 7 bases from V and 7 bases from J, with 14 bases between. The CDR3 totals 12 residues. The CDR3 DNA reads as TGTGCCAGCACGGCAGGCCTGGTGGAGCAGTACTTC. Protein sequence: CASTAGLVEQYF.

The chain uses TRBV18 and TRBJ2-1; D possibly corresponds to TRBD1 (5 bases). CDR3 size: 14 residues. CDR1 is KGHSH and CDR2 is LQKENI in the germline V gene. V was trimmed by 0 bases and J by 2 bases, leaving 5 bases between them. CDR3 region: CASSPPTAYNEQFF. For the CDR3, the DNA is TGTGCCAGCTCACCACCGACAGCCTACAATGAGCAGTTCTTC.

V and J are TRBV19 and TRBJ2-2, with D hard to call. V shed 1 base and J shed 1 base, with 4 bases lying between them. This CDR3 comprises 14 residues. Germline CDR1 reads LNHDA; CDR2 reads SQIVND (reference sequence). The CDR3 nucleotides are TGTGCCAGTAGTATAGGGGTGAACACCGGGGAGCTGTTTTTT. It is translated as CASSIGVNTGELFF.

This CDR3 is CASSPPGTGLTQYF. CDR3 sequence (DNA): TGTGCCAGCTCACCACCTGGGACAGGGCTGACCCAGTACTTC. The gene calls are TRBV18 and TRBJ2-5; 9 nucleotides match TRBD1. CDR1 and CDR2 from the germline V gene are KGHSH and LQKENI. The junction had 3 bases not matched to a gene; V was cut back by 0 bases and J by 7 bases. The CDR3 runs 14 residues.

The chain links TRBV27 to TRBJ2-7; D is possibly TRBD2 (5 bases). The germline gives CDR1 MNHEY, CDR2 SMNVEV (reference sequence). The germline V and J ends were trimmed by 2 bases and 0 bases, with 5 bases remaining between them. The CDR3 is made up of 13 amino acids. The CDR3 protein is CASSLGLSYEQYF. CDR3 DNA: TGTGCCAGCAGTTTAGGACTCTCCTACGAGCAGTACTTC.

The J gene is TRBJ2-7, the V gene TRBV5-1; 9 bases match TRBD1. Germline V gene lookup returns CDR1 SGHRS and CDR2 YFSETQ. The CDR3 has 17 residues. With V trimmed by 3 bases and J by 0 bases, 10 bases remained unmatched. The CDR3 DNA is TGCGCCAGCAGCTCGGGGAGAGGACAGGGGCCCTCCTACGAGCAGTACTTC. This encodes CASSSGRGQGPSYEQYF.

A note on this clone: A read error may produce the germline difference seen at one junction end. The chain is built from TRBV11-2 and TRBJ2-7; TRBD2 aligns across 10 bases. Germline-derived CDR1 and CDR2 are SGHAT and FQNNGV. The CDR3 consists of 12 residues. The CDR3: CASSLATSGLDF. CDR3 sequence (DNA): TGTGCCAGCAGCTTAGCGACTAGCGGGCTCGACTTC. The whole variable domain, remainder taken from reference TRBV11-2 and TRBJ2-7, is EAGVAQSPRYKIIEKRQSVAFWCNPISGHATLYWYQQILGQGPKLLIQFQNNGVVDDSQLPKDRFSAERLKGVDSTLKIQPAKLEDSAVYLCASSLATSGLDFGPGTRLTVT.

The chain employs TRBV19 and TRBJ1-5; no firm D call. V lost 7 bases and J 7 bases, leaving 14 bases between the germline ends. This CDR3 has 13 residues. Germline CDR1 LNHDA, CDR2 SQIVND (reference sequence). The CDR3 bases are TGTGCCAGTAAGGAGGGAAGATGGCAGCCCCAGCATTTT. As protein: CASKEGRWQPQHF.

This chain joins TRBV2 and TRBJ2-2; a weak D match, TRBD1 (5 bases). The ends were cut back, 1 base at V and 4 bases at J, with 13 bases in the middle. CDR3 length: 16 amino acids. The V gene's germline CDR1 is SNHLY and CDR2 FYNNEI. The CDR3: CASSEGGRVGTGELFF. For the CDR3, the DNA is TGTGCCAGCAGTGAAGGGGGCAGGGTGGGCACCGGGGAGCTGTTTTTT.

The table lists this clone with a few counts. V gene TRBV28 combines with J gene TRBJ2-7; the D is unclear. The CDR3 sequence is 15 residues long. Between the trimmed V and J ends, which lost 7 bases and 7 bases, there was a span of 23 bases. CDR1 is MDHEN and CDR2 is SYDVKM in the germline V gene. CDR3: CASTSTDGGLREQYF. The CDR3 DNA sequence: TGTGCCAGCACTTCAACCGACGGTGGATTAAGGGAGCAGTACTTC.

The rearrangement uses TRBV7-9 and TRBJ1-4, with no clear D. Per germline, CDR1 SEHNR and CDR2 FQNEAQ (reference sequence). The CDR3 extends over 15 amino acids. The germline V and J ends were trimmed by 2 bases and 0 bases, with 7 bases remaining between them. The CDR3 spells CASSLLDSTNEKLFF. CDR3 in DNA: TGTGCCAGCAGCTTATTAGATTCAACTAATGAAAAACTGTTTTTT.

The V call is TRBV15, the J call TRBJ1-3, with a weak D call TRBD1 (5 bases). The V gene's germline CDR1 is LNHNV and CDR2 YYDKDF (reference sequence). Trimming stripped 1 base from V and 4 bases from J, with 11 bases between. This CDR3 has 15 amino acids. The CDR3 region is CATSRVRDVGNTIYF. CDR3 coding DNA: TGTGCCACCAGCAGAGTAAGGGACGTCGGAAACACCATATATTTT.